These 20 T cell receptor beta chains came from one sample sequenced in a study of T cell responses to AZD1222 COVID-19 vaccine. The method was immunoSEQ multiplex PCR; TCRdb's version includes in-frame clones alone and lacks a portion of them. The repertoire consists of 95,000 to 100,000 clones, with roughly 90% occurring once and the leading ten covering 26%. The material sequenced was peripheral blood, taken on day 0 of AZD1222 vaccination. These receptors all come from an adult in good health.

The rearrangement links TRBV15 to TRBJ2-7, with TRBD1 matching 8 bases. The germline CDR1 and CDR2 sequences are LNHNV and YYDKDF (reference sequence). V shed 7 bases and J 7 bases; nucleotides not matched to a gene: 12. This CDR3 is built from 14 residues. CDR3 sequence: CATTPDRANGEQYF. DNA of the CDR3: TGTGCCACCACTCCGGACAGGGCCAATGGGGAGCAGTACTTC.

This chain uses TRBV7-3 with TRBJ1-6, with no clear D. Germline CDR1 SGHTA, CDR2 FQGTGA. The length of the CDR3 is 13 residues. V lost 4 bases, J lost 9 bases, and 10 bases lay in between. CDR3 region: CASSSGSASPLHF. Here the CDR3 DNA reads TGTGCCAGCAGCTCCGGGTCAGCTTCACCCCTCCACTTT.

The J gene is TRBJ2-1, the V gene TRBV12-5; D is possibly TRBD1 or TRBD2 (6 bases each). This CDR3 is built from 11 residues. Per germline, CDR1 LGHNT and CDR2 FRNRAP. V was trimmed by 2 bases and J by 13 bases, leaving 9 bases between them. The CDR3 here is CASGLWGAQFF. In DNA, the CDR3 is TGTGCTAGTGGTTTGTGGGGGGCCCAGTTCTTC.

This clone was seen just once. The V and J genes are TRBV6-5 and TRBJ2-7; D perhaps matches TRBD2 (6 bases). This CDR3 region has 14 residues. V shed 6 bases and J shed 4 bases, with 16 bases lying between them. The germline gives CDR1 MNHEY, CDR2 SVGAGI. The CDR3 DNA follows: TGTGCCAGCAGACGTAGCGGTGTGGGTTACGAGCAGTACTTC. Its protein is CASRRSGVGYEQYF.

The table lists this clone with a few counts. The chain links TRBV23-1 to TRBJ1-1, with TRBD1 matching over 7 bases. TRBV23-1 is an open reading frame, and its role is uncertain. This CDR3 contains 14 residues. The ends lost 3 bases at V and 4 bases at J; junction bases unmatched: 5. CDR3 bases: TGCGCCAGCAGTCACCAGGACAGGTTCACTGAAGCTTTCTTT. Translated, it gives CASSHQDRFTEAFF.

V and J are TRBV9 and TRBJ1-2; unclear D gene. The CDR3 spans 16 residues. Germline V CDR1 and CDR2: SGDLS, YYNGEE. Trimming took off 2 bases at V and 2 bases at J, with 16 bases between the two ends. The CDR3 here is CASSVSSPVPNYGYTF. CDR3 DNA sequence: TGTGCCAGCAGCGTTTCCTCCCCCGTCCCCAACTATGGCTACACCTTC. Filled out from reference TRBV9 and TRBJ1-2, the complete variable domain reads DSGVTQTPKHLITATGQRVTLRCSPRSGDLSVYWYQQSLDQGLQFLIQYYNGEERAKGNILERFSAQQFPDLHSELNLSSLELGDSALYFCASSVSSPVPNYGYTFGSGTRLTVV.

V gene TRBV12-5 combines with J gene TRBJ2-3; D may be TRBD2 (5 bases). CDR3 size: 13 residues. Germline CDR1 reads LGHNT; CDR2 reads FRNRAP. V lost 7 bases to trimming and J lost 3 bases, with 11 bases between them. The CDR3 coding sequence is TGTGCTAGTGCGCGGAGCGGTACAGATACGCAGTATTTT. Its translation: CASARSGTDTQYF.

The chain recombines TRBV5-1 with TRBJ2-3; 13 bases match TRBD2. With V trimmed by 4 bases and J by 2 bases, 7 bases remained unmatched. There are 17 residues in the CDR3. The germline V gene encodes CDR1 SGHRS and CDR2 YFSETQ. The CDR3 region is CASSLTGTSGVTDTQYF. DNA of the CDR3: TGCGCCAGCAGCCTCACCGGGACTAGCGGGGTCACAGATACGCAGTATTTT.

In DNA form, the CDR3 reads TGCGCCAGCAGCCAAGACGCCACAGGGGGCACGTTGGAAGCTTTCTTT. It is translated as CASSQDATGGTLEAFF. This chain connects TRBV4-1 to TRBJ1-1, with 9 bases matching TRBD1. This CDR3 has 16 residues. Germline CDR1 reads MGHRA; CDR2 reads YSYEKL. V lost 0 bases and J lost 8; bases outside the gene matches: 10.

The chain recombines TRBV6-5 with TRBJ1-1; no reliable D call. The CDR3 runs 14 residues. Deletions cut 5 bases from V and 0 bases from J, with 10 bases between. CDR1 MNHEY and CDR2 SVGAGI come from the germline V gene. The CDR3 spells CASSPPRLNTEAFF. DNA for the CDR3: TGTGCCAGCAGTCCTCCTCGCTTGAACACTGAAGCTTTCTTT.

The chain links TRBV30 to TRBJ2-1; D gene uncertain. Germline V CDR1 and CDR2: GTSNPN, SVGIG (reference sequence). This CDR3 spans 11 amino acids. Trimming took off 0 bases at V and 8 bases at J, with 5 bases between the two ends. CDR3 nucleotide sequence: TGTGCCTGGAGTGTAAATCATGAGCAGTTCTTC. Protein product: CAWSVNHEQFF.

The rearrangement links TRBV15 to TRBJ1-5; D not certain. Trimming left V 4 bases short and J 3 bases short, with 7 bases between. Looked up from germline, CDR1 is LNHNV and CDR2 is YYDKDF (reference sequence). This CDR3 spans 13 amino acids. The CDR3 coding sequence is TGTGCCACCAGCACAGCAAACAATCAGCCCCAGCATTTT. Protein product: CATSTANNQPQHF.

This rearrangement joins TRBV6-5 to TRBJ1-1; D gene ambiguous. Germline V CDR1 and CDR2: MNHEY, SVGAGI. Trimming removed 0 bases from V and 1 base from J, with 9 bases in between. This CDR3 is built from 15 residues. CDR3 DNA sequence: TGTGCCAGCAGTTACTCAACACCCGCGAACACTGAAGCTTTCTTT. Protein product: CASSYSTPANTEAFF.

The V gene is TRBV4-1, the J gene TRBJ1-4, with no clear D. Germline V lookup: CDR1 MGHRA, CDR2 YSYEKL. Trimming cost V 4 bases and J 4 bases, with 16 bases left between them. This CDR3 region has 16 residues. CDR3 sequence reads: CASSLNEIRLNEKLFF. The CDR3 region has the DNA TGCGCCAGCAGCCTGAACGAGATACGGCTTAATGAAAAACTGTTTTTT.

This chain connects TRBV24-1 to TRBJ2-7, with D possibly being TRBD1 or TRBD2 (5 bases each). V lost 5 bases, J lost 0 bases, and 10 bases lay in between. CDR1 KGHDR and CDR2 SFDVKD come from the germline V gene. CDR3 size: 14 residues. The CDR3 nucleotides read TGTGCCACCAGTGTGTCAGGGAGCTCCTACGAGCAGTACTTC. It translates to CATSVSGSSYEQYF.

This rearrangement joins TRBV7-2 to TRBJ2-2; 7 bases match TRBD2. The CDR3 spans 16 residues. Germline assignment: CDR1 SGHTA and CDR2 FQGNSA. The ends lost 5 bases at V and 5 bases at J; junction bases unmatched: 11. The chain's CDR3 is CASSPRVAGSTGELFF. The CDR3 bases are TGTGCCAGCAGCCCTCGGGTAGCGGGCTCGACCGGGGAGCTGTTTTTT. Based on the CDR3 plus reference TRBV7-2 and TRBJ2-2, the full variable domain is GAGVSQSPSNKVTEKGKDVELRCDPISGHTALYWYRQSLGQGLEFLIYFQGNSAPDKSGLPSDRFSAERTGGSVSTLTIQRTQQEDSAVYLCASSPRVAGSTGELFFGEGSRLTVL.

This chain uses TRBV7-9 with TRBJ1-4; the D gene is possibly TRBD1 (5 bases). The CDR3 totals 14 residues. Germline-derived CDR1 and CDR2 are SEHNR and FQNEAQ (reference sequence). V was cut by 5 bases and J by 3 bases, with 10 bases left in between. The CDR3 sequence: CASSRGGSNEKLFF. CDR3 DNA: TGTGCCAGCAGCCGGGGGGGATCTAATGAAAAACTGTTTTTT.

This clone was seen only once. The rearrangement uses TRBV10-3 and TRBJ2-7; D is possibly TRBD1 or TRBD2 (5 bases each). Trimming removed 4 bases at V and 6 bases at J, with 10 bases between. The CDR3 has 12 residues. Germline V gene sequence: CDR1 ENHRY, CDR2 SYGVKD. CDR3 region: CAISAEGREQYF. In DNA, the CDR3 is TGTGCCATCAGTGCAGAGGGGCGCGAGCAGTACTTC.

This sequence joins TRBV6-5 and TRBJ2-1, with 7 positions matching TRBD2. V lost 5 bases to trimming and J lost 0 bases; unmatched junction nucleotides: 4. Per germline, CDR1 MNHEY and CDR2 SVGAGI. The CDR3 extends over 15 amino acids. The CDR3 loop reads CASSLAASSYNEQFF. The CDR3 bases are TGTGCCAGCAGTCTAGCGGCCAGCTCCTACAATGAGCAGTTCTTC.

This chain connects TRBV19 to TRBJ2-7; 9 bases fit TRBD1. Germline assignment: CDR1 LNHDA and CDR2 SQIVND (reference sequence). V was clipped by 4 bases and J by 2 bases; unmatched bases: 3. The CDR3 extends over 14 amino acids. Written as DNA, the CDR3 is TGTGCCAGTAGTACGGACAGGGGACCCTACGAGCAGTACTTC. This codes for CASSTDRGPYEQYF.